Here is one T cell receptor (beta chain) with its context. Its antigen remains unknown. The data are from a study of shared clonotypes between healthy human individuals. Points from the study as a whole: Read depth was anticipated to influence clonotype sharing among donors. In general, naive subsets displayed greater estimated richness than memory subsets did.

DNA at 150 to 250 ng, tens of thousands of T cell genomes, went into sorted-subset replicate PCRs. Profiled with immunoSEQ multiplex PCR; TCRdb holds only in-frame clones, not every one. The sample lists about 1.5 million clones, 96% occurring once. Splitting the CD4+ cells yielded a CD45RA+ naive subset and a CD45RA-negative memory subset. V lost 3 bases and J 2 bases, leaving 7 bases between the germline ends. This CDR3 is built from 13 residues. CDR1 is SGHAT and CDR2 is FQNNGV in the germline V gene. V and J are TRBV11-2 and TRBJ1-2, with D unclear. The clonotype comes from a man younger than 40 in good health. Sequenced: naive CD4+ T cells sorted from blood. Subset meaning: CD45RA+ positively selected. Here the CDR3 reads CASSLLANYGYTF. The CDR3 nucleotides are TGTGCCAGCAGCTTGTTAGCAAACTATGGCTACACCTTC.